This T cell receptor beta chain came from a study of tumor and adjacent non-tumor tissue in lung cancer. The germline V gene has CDR1 PRHDT and CDR2 FYEKMQ (reference sequence). Trimming left V 7 bases short and J 0 bases short, with 16 bases between. The CDR3 is made up of 15 amino acids. TCRbeta libraries were built with three rounds of nested PCR, modified from ARM-PCR. MiXCR, run by TCRdb on the multiplex PCR reads, gives a single entry per CDR3 protein. The sample carries roughly 150,000 distinct CDR3 sequences, approximately 66% recorded once. RNA was extracted from bulk tissue without any cell sorting. Newly diagnosed lung cancer patients had thoracic surgery in China, August–November 2014, without prior chemotherapy. A word on this clonotype: A read error may explain this, as a much larger clone is one base away. It is likely a read error, because the conserved phenylalanine at the end of the CDR3 is missing.

This clonotype was sampled from a man in his sixties with small cell lung cancer. Sequences were obtained from lung tumor tissue. The rearrangement uses TRBV13 and TRBJ2-7; D gene unclear. The CDR3: CASTSSEDYSYEQYL. Here the CDR3 DNA reads TGTGCCAGCACCTCATCTGAGGATTACTCCTACGAGCAGTACCTC.